The T cell receptor (beta chain) under discussion was sequenced for a study of cytomegalovirus exposure and HLA in healthy donors. Study as a whole: From about 179 million T cells, an earlier analysis saw roughly 100 million unique TCR beta sequences. The Caucasian-associated ancestry cluster contained 81% of the approximately 430 genotyped donors. General study findings and limits: There were 150 to 200 TCR beta chains listed as cytomegalovirus-associated.

As to this clone: Antigen specificity is unknown.

PCR was performed using 60 Vbeta and 13 Jbeta primers. Clones were sequenced by immunoSEQ multiplex PCR, and TCRdb holds only the in-frame ones, with some missing. The sample has about 120,000 clones, about 76% seen once. The CDR3 totals 17 residues. The chain is built from TRBV21-1 and TRBJ1-2; the table calls TRBD1, which could not be checked here. TRBV21-1 counts as a pseudogene. Material for sequencing was PBMCs. The origin of this receptor is a woman between 40 and 50 years old in good health and CMV-seronegative. CDR3 DNA sequence: TGTGCCAGCAGCAAAGTAGGGGGCCAAGACCTAGCCTATGGCTACACCTTC. This codes for CASSKVGGQDLAYGYTF.